The clone carrying this T cell receptor beta chain was picked up one time. Its antigen is not known. Germline-derived CDR1 and CDR2 are SEHNR and FQNEAQ (reference sequence). The CDR3 is 13 amino acids. Trimming stripped 6 bases from V and 0 bases from J, with 9 bases between. Treatment here: oral pan-JAK inhibitor, 5-10 mg twice daily. The sample is drawn from a study of CD8+ T cells in alopecia areata. Study-wide points: Among the top 100, expanded CD8+ clones, as well as scalp clonality, were significantly decreased by tofacitinib.

Sequencing used cDNA as its template, made by extracting RNA and reverse transcribing it. Repertoires were generated with immunoSEQ multiplex PCR, while TCRdb's copy carries only in-frame clones and drops some. Found here are 150,000 to 200,000 clones, approximately 50% of them singletons; the top ten hold around 10%. The clonotype originates from a human donor with alopecia areata. The V call is TRBV7-9, the J call TRBJ2-7; D gene ambiguous. The sequencing here drew on CD8+ T cells sorted from blood, taken at week 52, from a patient treated with tofacitinib. The DNA for the CDR3 is TGTGCCAGCAGTCCCACACTCTCCTACGAGCAGTACTTC. Protein: CASSPTLSYEQYF.